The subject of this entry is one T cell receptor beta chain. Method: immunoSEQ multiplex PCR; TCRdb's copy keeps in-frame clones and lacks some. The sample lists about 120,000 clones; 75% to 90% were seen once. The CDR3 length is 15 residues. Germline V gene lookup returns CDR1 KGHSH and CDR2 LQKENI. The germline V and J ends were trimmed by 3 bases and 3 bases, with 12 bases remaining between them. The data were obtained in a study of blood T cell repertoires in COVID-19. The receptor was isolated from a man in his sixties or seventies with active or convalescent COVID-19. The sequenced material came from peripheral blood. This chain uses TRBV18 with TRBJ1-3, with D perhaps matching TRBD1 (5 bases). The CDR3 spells CASSPQGQIGNTIYF. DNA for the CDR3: TGTGCCAGCTCACCCCAGGGCCAAATTGGAAACACCATATATTTT.